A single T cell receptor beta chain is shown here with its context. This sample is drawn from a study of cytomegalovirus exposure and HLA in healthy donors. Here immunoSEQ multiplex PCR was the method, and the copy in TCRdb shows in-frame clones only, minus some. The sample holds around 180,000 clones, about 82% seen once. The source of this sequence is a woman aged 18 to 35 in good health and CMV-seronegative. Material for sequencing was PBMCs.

The CDR3: CASSPKGALAFF. The DNA of the CDR3 is TGTGCCAGCAGTCCCAAGGGGGCATTAGCTTTCTTT. V usage is TRBV6-5 and J usage is TRBJ1-1; 7 positions agree with TRBD1. The CDR3 covers 12 residues. After removal of 5 bases from V and 10 bases from J, the junction contained 7 bases not matched to a gene. Germline CDR1 reads MNHEY; CDR2 reads SVGAGI.